The T cell receptor (beta chain) described here comes from a study of response to subunit inactivated influenza vaccine. A single record per CDR3 protein comes from TCRdb applying MiXCR to the RT-PCR reads. The sample yields about 480,000 distinct CDR3 sequences, 25% seen once. About this clonotype itself: Its antigen is unknown.

The V end lost 6 bases, the J end lost 6 bases, and 9 bases lay between the germline ends. The CDR3 is 12 residues long. Study conclusions and caveats: Authors suggested each seasonal flu vaccination may recruit only limited numbers of new T cells.

The source was CD4+ T cells sorted from PBMCs, collected more than 4 days after vaccination. The origin of this receptor is a man over 45 who received an inactivated influenza vaccine. The gene calls are TRBV12-3 or TRBV12-4 and TRBJ2-1, with D uncertain. This CDR3 reads CASRRSRNEQFF. CDR3 bases: TGTGCCAGCAGGCGGAGTCGCAATGAGCAGTTCTTC.